This TCR beta chain was observed in a study of post-analysis software for immune sequencing data (dated by TCRdb to about 2015). Regarding the complete study: Recorded disease courses included relapsing-remitting, secondary progressive and progressive-relapsing multiple sclerosis, with some patients lacking subtype annotation. The patient repertoires were compared against about a dozen previously published healthy control repertoires obtained from donors aged roughly 6 to 28 years. A subset of samples was prepared in parallel using single-end sample barcoding, then pooled and co-amplified after Illumina adapter ligation.

Here is what the overall study found, with its caveats: Normalized Chao1 diversity was significantly lower in multiple sclerosis patients than controls, suggesting substantial peripheral T-cell clonal expansion. Several TRBV segments, including TRBV5-6, TRBV5-1 and TRBV20-1, were significantly more frequent in patients than controls. The control group was slightly older than the multiple sclerosis patient group. When samples were clustered directly using the F measure, samples prepared in the same batch co-clustered strongly, which prompted a batch-effect correction.

The library came from PCR. The sequencer was an Illumina HiSeq 2500. To reduce PCR and sequencing biases, unique molecular identifiers were incorporated into the TCR beta cDNA libraries. Some 500,000 cDNA molecules were obtained for every 1 to 10 million input T cells, so each molecule roughly corresponded to one T cell. The patient libraries were prepared and sequenced with the same protocol used for the earlier healthy control dataset. Within a given batch, samples were prepared together, multiplexed and sequenced on the same HiSeq lane. Per the original workflow: Raw barcoded reads were processed with MIGEC, and single-read molecular identifier groups were discarded before consensus assembly and CDR3 extraction. Clonotype tables were post-analysed with VDJtools, and diversity was normalized by down-sampling all datasets to the smallest sample size. In repertoire overlap clustering, CDR3 amino acid sequences, but not nucleotide sequences, were matched to correct batch-related cross-sample contamination. The public reads were run again by TCRdb, first through fastp at Q25 and then through MiXCR, and only productive beta chains were kept. For every CDR3 protein sequence, its rows merge into one entry that carries the most common genes and DNA. These V and J calls originate from TCRdb's pipeline instead of the authors' own analysis. This sample gives about 560,000 distinct CDR3 sequences in total; roughly 40% of them show up just once. The top ten constitute under 2% of the sample.

From a lookup of the germline V gene (reference sequence), CDR1 and CDR2 are LGHDT and YNNKEL. Deletion took 4 bases off V and 3 bases off J, with a span of 27 bases between the germline ends. From the cysteine through the phenylalanine, the CDR3 covers 19 amino acids. Only the CDR3 DNA stays, 57 bases, in frame from base 1. This clonotype showed up just a few times. The clone's antigen remains unknown. Base qualities were left out, and no much larger clone turns up one base away. To demonstrate the VDJtools post-analysis software, TCR beta repertoires were profiled from the peripheral blood of about 13 young patients with multiple sclerosis. The multiple sclerosis patients were children and adolescents between about 6 and 16 years of age.

This sequence was found in a girl under 18 with multiple sclerosis. The V and J segments used are TRBV3-1 and TRBJ1-2, and TRBD1 may be the D gene, going by 5 matching bases. Input material: blood. CDR3 loop: CASSPGPFHSRQQYYGYTF. The sequenced DNA: TGTGCCAGCAGCCCCGGTCCGTTCCACTCTCGACAGCAATACTATGGCTACACCTTC.